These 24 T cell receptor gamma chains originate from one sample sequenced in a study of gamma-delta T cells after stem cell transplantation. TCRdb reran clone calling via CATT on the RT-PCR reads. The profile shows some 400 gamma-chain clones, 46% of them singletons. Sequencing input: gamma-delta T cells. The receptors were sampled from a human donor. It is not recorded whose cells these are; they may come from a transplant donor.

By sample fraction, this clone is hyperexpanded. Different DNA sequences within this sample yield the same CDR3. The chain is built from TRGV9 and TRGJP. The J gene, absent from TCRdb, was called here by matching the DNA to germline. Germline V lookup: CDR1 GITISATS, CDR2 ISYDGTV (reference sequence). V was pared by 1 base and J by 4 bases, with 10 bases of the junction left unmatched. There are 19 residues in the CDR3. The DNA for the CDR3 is TGTGCCTTGTGGGAGGTCTATACCCTTCAAGAGTTGGGCAAAAAAATCAAGGTATTT. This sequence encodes CALWEVYTLQELGKKIKVF.

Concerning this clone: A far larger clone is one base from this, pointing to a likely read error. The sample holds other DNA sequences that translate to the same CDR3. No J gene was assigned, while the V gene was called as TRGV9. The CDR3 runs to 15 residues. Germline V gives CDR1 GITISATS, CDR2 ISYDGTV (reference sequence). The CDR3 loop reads CALWEQELGKKIKVF. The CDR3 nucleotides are TGTGCCTTGTGGGAGCAAGAGTTGGGCAAAAAAATCAAGGTATTC.

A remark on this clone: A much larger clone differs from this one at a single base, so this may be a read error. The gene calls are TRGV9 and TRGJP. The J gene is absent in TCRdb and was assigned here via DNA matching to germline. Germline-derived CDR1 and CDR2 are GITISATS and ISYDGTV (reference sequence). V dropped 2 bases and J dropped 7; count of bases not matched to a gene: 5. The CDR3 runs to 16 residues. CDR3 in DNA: TGTGCCTTGTGGGAGGAGGGTGAGTTGGGCAAAAAAATCAAGGTATTT. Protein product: CALWEEGELGKKIKVF.

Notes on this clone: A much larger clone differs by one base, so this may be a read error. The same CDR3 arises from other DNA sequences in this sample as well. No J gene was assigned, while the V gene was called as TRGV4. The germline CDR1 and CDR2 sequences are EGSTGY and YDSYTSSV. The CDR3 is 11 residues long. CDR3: CATWDLRKKLF. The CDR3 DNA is TGTGCCACCTGGGATCTTCGTAAGAAACTCTTC.

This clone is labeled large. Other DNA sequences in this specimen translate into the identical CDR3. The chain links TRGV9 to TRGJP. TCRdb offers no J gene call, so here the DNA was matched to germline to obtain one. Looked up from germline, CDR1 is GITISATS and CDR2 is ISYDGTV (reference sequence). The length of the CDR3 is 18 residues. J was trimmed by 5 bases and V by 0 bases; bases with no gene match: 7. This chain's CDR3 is CALWEVRWKELGKKIKVF. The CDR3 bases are TGTGCCTTGTGGGAGGTGAGATGGAAAGAGTTGGGCAAAAAAATCAAGGTATTT.

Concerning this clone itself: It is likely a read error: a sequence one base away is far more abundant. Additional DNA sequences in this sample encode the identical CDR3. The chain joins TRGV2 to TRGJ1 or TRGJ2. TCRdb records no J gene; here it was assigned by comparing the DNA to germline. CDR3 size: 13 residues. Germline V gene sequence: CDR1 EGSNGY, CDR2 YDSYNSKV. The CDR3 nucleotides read TGCGCCACCTGGGACGGGAAATATTATAAGAAACTCTTT. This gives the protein CATWDGKYYKKLF.

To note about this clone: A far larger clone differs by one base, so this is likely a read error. Here the CDR3 reads CALWKVPQELGKKIKVF. The CDR3 nucleotides read TGTGCCTTGTGGAAGGTGCCGCAAGAGTTGGGCAAAAAAATCAAGGTATTT. The gene calls are TRGV9 and TRGJP. Here the J gene was assigned by germline matching of the DNA, as TCRdb has none. Germline lookup yields CDR1 GITISATS and CDR2 ISYDGTV (reference sequence). This CDR3 contains 17 residues.

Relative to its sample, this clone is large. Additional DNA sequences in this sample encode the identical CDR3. CDR3 loop: CALWEVLELGKKIKVF. The DNA of the CDR3 is TGTGCCTTGTGGGAGGTGCTAGAGTTGGGCAAAAAAATCAAGGTATTT. The chain employs TRGV9 and TRGJP. TCRdb offers no J gene call, so here the DNA was matched to germline to obtain one. The trim removed 0 bases at V and 6 bases at J, leaving 2 bases unmatched. Looked up from germline, CDR1 is GITISATS and CDR2 is ISYDGTV (reference sequence). This CDR3 is built from 16 residues.

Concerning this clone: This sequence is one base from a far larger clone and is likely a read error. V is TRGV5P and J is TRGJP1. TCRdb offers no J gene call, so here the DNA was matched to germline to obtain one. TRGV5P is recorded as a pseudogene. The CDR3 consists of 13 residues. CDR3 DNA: TGTGCCACCTGGGGCCCTTGGGGTTGGTTCAAGATATTT. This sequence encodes CATWGPWGWFKIF.

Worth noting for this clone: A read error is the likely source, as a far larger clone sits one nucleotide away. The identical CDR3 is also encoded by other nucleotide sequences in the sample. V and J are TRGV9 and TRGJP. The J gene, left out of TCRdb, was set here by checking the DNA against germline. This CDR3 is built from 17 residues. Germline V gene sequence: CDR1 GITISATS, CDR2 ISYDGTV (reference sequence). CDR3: CALWEVREVLGKKIKVF. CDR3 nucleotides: TGTGCCCTGTGGGAGGTGCGAGAAGTGTTGGGCAAAAAAATCAAGGTATTT.

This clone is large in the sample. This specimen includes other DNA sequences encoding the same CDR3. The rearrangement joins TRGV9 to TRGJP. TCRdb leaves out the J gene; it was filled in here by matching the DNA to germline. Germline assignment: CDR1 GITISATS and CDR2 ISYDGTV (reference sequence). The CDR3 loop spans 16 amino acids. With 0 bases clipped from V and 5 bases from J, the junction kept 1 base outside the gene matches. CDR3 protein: CALWEVEELGKKIKVF. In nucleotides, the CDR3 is TGTGCCTTGTGGGAGGTGGAAGAGTTGGGCAAAAAAATCAAGGTATTT.

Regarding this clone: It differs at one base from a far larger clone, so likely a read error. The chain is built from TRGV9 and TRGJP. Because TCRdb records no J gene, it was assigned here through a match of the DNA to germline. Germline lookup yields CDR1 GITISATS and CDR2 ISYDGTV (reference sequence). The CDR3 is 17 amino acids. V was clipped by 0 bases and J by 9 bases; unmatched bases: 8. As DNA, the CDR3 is TGTGCCTTGTGGGAGGTGCGAGAAGCGTTGGGCAAAAAAATCAAGGTATTT. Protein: CALWEVREALGKKIKVF.

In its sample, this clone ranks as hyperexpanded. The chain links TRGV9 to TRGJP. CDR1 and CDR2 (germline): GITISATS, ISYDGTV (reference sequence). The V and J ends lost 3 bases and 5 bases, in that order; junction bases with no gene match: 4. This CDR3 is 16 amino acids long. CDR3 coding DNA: TGTGCCTTGTGGGAGTCGAAAGAGTTGGGCAAAAAAATCAAGGTATTT. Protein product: CALWESKELGKKIKVF.

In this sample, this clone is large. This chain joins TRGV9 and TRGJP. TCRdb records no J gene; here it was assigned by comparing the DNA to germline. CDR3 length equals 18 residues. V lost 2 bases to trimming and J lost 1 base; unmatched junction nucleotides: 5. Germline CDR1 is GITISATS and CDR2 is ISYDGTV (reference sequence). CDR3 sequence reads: CALWEAAGQELGKKIKVF. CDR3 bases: TGTGCCTTGTGGGAGGCCGCCGGGCAAGAGTTGGGCAAAAAAATCAAGGTATTT.

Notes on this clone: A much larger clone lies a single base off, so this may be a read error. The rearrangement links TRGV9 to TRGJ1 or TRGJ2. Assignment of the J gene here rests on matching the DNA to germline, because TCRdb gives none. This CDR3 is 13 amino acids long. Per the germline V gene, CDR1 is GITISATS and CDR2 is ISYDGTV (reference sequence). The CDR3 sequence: CALWEPYYHKKLF. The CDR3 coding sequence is TGTGCCTTGTGGGAGCCATATTATCATAAGAAACTCTTT.

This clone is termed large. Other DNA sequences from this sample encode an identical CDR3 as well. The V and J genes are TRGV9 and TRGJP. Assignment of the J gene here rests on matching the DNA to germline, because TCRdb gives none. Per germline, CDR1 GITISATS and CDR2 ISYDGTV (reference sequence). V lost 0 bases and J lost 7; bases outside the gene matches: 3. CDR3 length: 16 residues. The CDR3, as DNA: TGTGCCTTGTGGGAGGTGCGTGAGTTGGGCAAAAAAATCAAGGTATTT. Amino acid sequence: CALWEVRELGKKIKVF.

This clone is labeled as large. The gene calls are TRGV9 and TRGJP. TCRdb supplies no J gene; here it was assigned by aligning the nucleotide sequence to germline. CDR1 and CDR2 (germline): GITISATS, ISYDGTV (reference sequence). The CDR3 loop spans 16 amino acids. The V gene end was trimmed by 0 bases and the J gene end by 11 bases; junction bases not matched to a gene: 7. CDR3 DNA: TGTGCCTTGTGGGAGGTGGTTGTCCTGGGCAAAAAAATCAAGGTATTT. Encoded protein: CALWEVVVLGKKIKVF.

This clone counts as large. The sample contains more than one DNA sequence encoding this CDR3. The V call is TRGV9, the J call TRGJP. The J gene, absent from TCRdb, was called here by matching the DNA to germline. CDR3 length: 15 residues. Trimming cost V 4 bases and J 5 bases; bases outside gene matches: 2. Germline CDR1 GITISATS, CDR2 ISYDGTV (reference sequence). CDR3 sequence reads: CALWDEELGKKIKVF. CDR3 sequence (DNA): TGTGCCTTGTGGGATGAAGAGTTGGGCAAAAAAATCAAGGTATTT.

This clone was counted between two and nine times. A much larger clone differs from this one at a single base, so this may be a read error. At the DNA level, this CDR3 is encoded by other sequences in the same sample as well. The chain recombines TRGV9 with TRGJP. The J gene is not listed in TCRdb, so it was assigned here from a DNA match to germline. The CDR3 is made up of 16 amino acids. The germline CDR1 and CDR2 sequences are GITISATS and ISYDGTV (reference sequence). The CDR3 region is CALWEVGELGKKIKVF. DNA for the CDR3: TGTGCCTTGTGGGAGGTGGGTGAGTTGGGCAAGAAAATCAAGGTATTT.

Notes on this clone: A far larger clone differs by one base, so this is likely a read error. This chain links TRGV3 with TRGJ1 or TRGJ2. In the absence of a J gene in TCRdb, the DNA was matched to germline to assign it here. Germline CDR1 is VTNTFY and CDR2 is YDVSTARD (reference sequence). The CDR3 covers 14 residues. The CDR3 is CATWGRPDYYKKLF. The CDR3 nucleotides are TGTGCCACCTGGGGCAGGCCGGATTATTATAAGAAACTCTTT.

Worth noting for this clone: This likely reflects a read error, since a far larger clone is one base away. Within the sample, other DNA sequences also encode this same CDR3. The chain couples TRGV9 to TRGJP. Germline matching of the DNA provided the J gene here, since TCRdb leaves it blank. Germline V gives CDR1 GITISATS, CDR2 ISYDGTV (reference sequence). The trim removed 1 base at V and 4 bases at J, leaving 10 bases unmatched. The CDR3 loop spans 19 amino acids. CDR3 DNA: TGTGCCTTGTGGGAGGTCTATACTCTTCAAGAGTTGGGCAAAAAAATCAAGGTATTT. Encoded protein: CALWEVYTLQELGKKIKVF.

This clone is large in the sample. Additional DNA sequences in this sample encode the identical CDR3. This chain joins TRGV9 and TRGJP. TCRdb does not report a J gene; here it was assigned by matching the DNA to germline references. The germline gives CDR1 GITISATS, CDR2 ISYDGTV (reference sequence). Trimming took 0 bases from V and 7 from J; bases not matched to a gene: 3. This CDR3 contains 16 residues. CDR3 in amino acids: CALWEVPELGKKIKVF. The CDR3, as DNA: TGTGCCTTGTGGGAGGTGCCGGAGTTGGGCAAAAAAATCAAGGTATTT.

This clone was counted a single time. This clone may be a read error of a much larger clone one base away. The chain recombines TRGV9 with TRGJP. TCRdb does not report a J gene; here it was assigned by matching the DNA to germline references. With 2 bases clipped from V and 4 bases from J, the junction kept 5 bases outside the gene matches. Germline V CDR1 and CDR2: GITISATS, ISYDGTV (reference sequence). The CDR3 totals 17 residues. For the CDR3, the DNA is TGTGCCTTGTGGGAGGGCCTACAAGAGTTGGGCAAAAAAATCAAGGTATTT. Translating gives CALWEGLQELGKKIKVF.

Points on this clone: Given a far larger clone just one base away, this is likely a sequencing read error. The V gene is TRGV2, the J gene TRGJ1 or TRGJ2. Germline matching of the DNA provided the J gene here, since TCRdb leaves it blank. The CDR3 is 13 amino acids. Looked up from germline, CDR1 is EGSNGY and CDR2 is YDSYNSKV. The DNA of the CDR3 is TGTACCACCTGGGACGGGAAATATTATAAGAAACTCTTT. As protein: CTTWDGKYYKKLF.